These 32 T cell receptor beta chains share one sample of origin, sequenced in a study of T cells expressing NK-cell markers (dated by TCRdb to the early 2020s). The library was built by means of 5' RACE. TCRdb shows the sequencer as Illumina HiSeq 2000. One entry per CDR3 protein sequence results from the TCRdb reprocessing of the reads, with DNA left out. This sample's table carries around 280,000 distinct CDR3 sequences. Under 0.5% of the sample is taken by the ten largest. Sequenced sample: blood T cells: a sorted CD56 or NKG2C T cell subset, CD4+ or CD8+ T cells, or bulk PBMC T cells (not recorded which). The receptor set was obtained from a man aged 18-30 years in good health. Donor details come from another sample of the same person, matched by shared clones.

The chain couples TRBV19 to TRBJ2-1; TCRdb lists TRBD2, though no DNA is available to test this call. Germline-derived CDR1 and CDR2 are LNHDA and SQIVND (reference sequence). The CDR3 runs to 16 residues. The CDR3 protein is CASSIYGTRDGNEQFF.

The chain couples TRBV4-1 to TRBJ2-7; with no DNA, the TCRdb D assignment of TRBD1 cannot be verified. The CDR3 extends over 17 amino acids. In germline, CDR1 is MGHRA, CDR2 YSYEKL. CDR3 amino acids: CASSQGDIVVSSYEQYF.

V gene TRBV6-2 or TRBV6-3 combines with J gene TRBJ2-1. Per the germline V gene, CDR1 is MNHEY and CDR2 is SVGEGT. The CDR3 runs to 11 residues. The CDR3 protein is CASSGFGEQFF.

The chain's CDR3 is CASSWRTGAAGELFF. The V call is TRBV11-3, the J call TRBJ2-2; TCRdb returns TRBD1, unconfirmable since there is no DNA. CDR1 and CDR2 from the germline V gene are SGHNT and YENEEA. The CDR3 totals 15 residues.

The gene calls are TRBV20-1 and TRBJ2-1. The CDR3 runs 15 residues. The germline gives CDR1 DFQATT, CDR2 SNEGSKA (reference sequence). CDR3 loop: CSAKFFRNLYNEQFF.

This chain joins TRBV5-5 and TRBJ2-1; TCRdb selects TRBD1, and the lack of DNA leaves this call unchecked. The germline V gene encodes CDR1 SGHKS and CDR2 YYEKEE (reference sequence). This CDR3 has 17 amino acids. CDR3 region: CASSYKPGPSSYNEQFF.

The genes are TRBV27 and TRBJ2-2. The CDR3 has 13 residues. Germline values: CDR1 MNHEY, CDR2 SMNVEV (reference sequence). The CDR3 protein is CASRGSVGGELFF.

V is TRBV12-3 or TRBV12-4 and J is TRBJ2-6. The CDR3 covers 15 residues. CDR3 protein: CASSFRRSGANVLTF.

J is TRBJ1-1 and V is TRBV7-2; absent DNA, TCRdb's TRBD1 call cannot be checked. This CDR3 comprises 17 residues. From germline, CDR1 is SGHTA and CDR2 FQGNSA. This CDR3 is CASSVVGQGAMNTEAFF.

This chain joins TRBV20-1 and TRBJ2-2; without DNA, the TCRdb call of TRBD1 cannot be checked. This CDR3 has 16 amino acids. Germline CDR1 DFQATT, CDR2 SNEGSKA (reference sequence). The CDR3 sequence: CSARTTGGGYTGELFF.

V usage is TRBV6-2 or TRBV6-3 and J usage is TRBJ1-2; absent DNA, TCRdb's TRBD1 call cannot be checked. Germline CDR1 and CDR2: MNHEY and SVGEGT. This CDR3 is built from 11 residues. The CDR3 sequence: CAISKGAGYTF.

The V gene is TRBV7-2, the J gene TRBJ2-7; TCRdb gives TRBD1 as the D gene, but with no DNA this cannot be confirmed. The V gene's germline CDR1 is SGHTA and CDR2 FQGNSA. The CDR3 loop spans 15 amino acids. The CDR3 sequence: CASSPGGLMGYEQYF.

The gene calls are TRBV12-3 or TRBV12-4 and TRBJ2-5; TCRdb returns TRBD1, unconfirmable since there is no DNA. The CDR3 extends over 16 amino acids. The CDR3 reads CASSSRTRQGGETQYF.

This chain connects TRBV7-9 to TRBJ1-5; the D call from TCRdb, TRBD1, cannot be confirmed without DNA. The CDR3 spans 16 residues. CDR1 SEHNR and CDR2 FQNEAQ come from the germline V gene (reference sequence). Here the CDR3 reads CASSSWGHEGNQPQHF.

V usage is TRBV20-1 and J usage is TRBJ1-2. Per germline, CDR1 DFQATT and CDR2 SNEGSKA (reference sequence). The CDR3 has 13 amino acids. The CDR3: CSAWYGANYGYTF.

The chain links TRBV9 to TRBJ2-2; as DNA is missing, the TRBD2 call by TCRdb cannot be tested. The CDR3 loop spans 14 amino acids. Germline values: CDR1 SGDLS, CDR2 YYNGEE. This chain's CDR3 is CASSPSAVTGELFF. The entire variable domain, with the rest obtained from reference TRBV9 and TRBJ2-2, is as follows: DSGVTQTPKHLITATGQRVTLRCSPRSGDLSVYWYQQSLDQGLQFLIQYYNGEERAKGNILERFSAQQFPDLHSELNLSSLELGDSALYFCASSPSAVTGELFFGEGSRLTVL.

V gene TRBV7-2 combines with J gene TRBJ2-2; absent DNA, TCRdb's TRBD2 call cannot be checked. Germline V lookup: CDR1 SGHTA, CDR2 FQGNSA. The CDR3 spans 16 residues. The CDR3 reads CASSLVLAGTAGELFF. Based on the CDR3 plus reference TRBV7-2 and TRBJ2-2, the full variable domain is GAGVSQSPSNKVTEKGKDVELRCDPISGHTALYWYRQSLGQGLEFLIYFQGNSAPDKSGLPSDRFSAERTGGSVSTLTIQRTQQEDSAVYLCASSLVLAGTAGELFFGEGSRLTVL.

The chain uses TRBV4-1 and TRBJ1-4; TCRdb lists TRBD1, though no DNA is available to test this call. The CDR3 loop spans 15 amino acids. CDR1 is MGHRA and CDR2 is YSYEKL in the germline V gene. CDR3 in amino acids: CASSYPGQGNEKLFF.

The chain couples TRBV28 to TRBJ2-3. Germline values: CDR1 MDHEN, CDR2 SYDVKM. The CDR3 sequence is 16 residues long. The CDR3: CASSSQKGLASDTQYF.

V and J are TRBV5-5 and TRBJ2-1; TCRdb indicates TRBD2, and absent DNA this call remains unverified. The CDR3 extends over 16 amino acids. The germline gives CDR1 SGHKS, CDR2 YYEKEE (reference sequence). The CDR3 loop is CASSLVVGGGTNEQFF.

V and J are TRBV29-1 and TRBJ1-1; checking the TCRdb D call of TRBD1 is not possible without DNA. In germline, CDR1 is SQVTM, CDR2 ANQGSEA. The CDR3 runs to 12 residues. The CDR3 protein is CSAHRVDTEAFF.

The CDR3 sequence: CAWTGTGALYEQYF. V is TRBV30 and J is TRBJ2-7; TCRdb picks TRBD1, but there is no DNA to check that call. Germline CDR1 is GTSNPN and CDR2 is SVGIG (reference sequence). The CDR3 is 14 residues long.

The rearrangement uses TRBV2 and TRBJ1-1; TCRdb names TRBD1, which stays unverified in the absence of DNA. The CDR3 loop spans 14 amino acids. Germline V gene lookup returns CDR1 SNHLY and CDR2 FYNNEI. This chain's CDR3 is CAMPRTGMNTEAFF.

The chain employs TRBV12-3 or TRBV12-4 and TRBJ2-3. The CDR3 is 14 amino acids. The CDR3 sequence is CASSLMLTADTQYF.

This chain links TRBV18 with TRBJ2-3; the TCRdb call, TRBD2, lacks DNA for checking. The germline V gene encodes CDR1 KGHSH and CDR2 LQKENI. CDR3 length: 15 residues. CDR3 loop: CASSPLAGSTDTQYF.

This chain uses TRBV11-2 with TRBJ2-2; TCRdb selects TRBD2, and the lack of DNA leaves this call unchecked. Germline CDR1 reads SGHAT; CDR2 reads FQNNGV. This CDR3 is 15 amino acids long. CDR3 sequence: CASITAGGSTGELFF. Complete variable domain (other parts from reference TRBV11-2 and TRBJ2-2): EAGVAQSPRYKIIEKRQSVAFWCNPISGHATLYWYQQILGQGPKLLIQFQNNGVVDDSQLPKDRFSAERLKGVDSTLKIQPAKLEDSAVYLCASITAGGSTGELFFGEGSRLTVL.

The chain has TRBV18 and TRBJ2-5. Germline V gene data show CDR1 as KGHSH and CDR2 as LQKENI. The CDR3 has 13 residues. Here the CDR3 reads CASSQQDGETQYF.

The chain employs TRBV12-3 or TRBV12-4 and TRBJ1-1; TCRdb lists TRBD1, though no DNA is available to test this call. The CDR3 loop spans 13 amino acids. The CDR3 sequence: CASTPGTSTEAFF.

The genes are TRBV12-3 or TRBV12-4 and TRBJ2-7; as DNA is missing, the TRBD2 call by TCRdb cannot be tested. The CDR3 is 15 residues long. CDR3: CASSSPLAGRAEQYF.

The genes are TRBV20-1 and TRBJ1-4. CDR1 is DFQATT and CDR2 is SNEGSKA in the germline V gene (reference sequence). CDR3 length: 16 amino acids. Here the CDR3 reads CSARDSLLSTNEKLFF.

The V gene is TRBV7-2, the J gene TRBJ2-3. Germline V gene data show CDR1 as SGHTA and CDR2 as FQGNSA. This CDR3 comprises 15 residues. The CDR3 loop reads CASSLRVTGTDTQYF.

The genes are TRBV12-3 or TRBV12-4 and TRBJ2-7. The CDR3 consists of 14 residues. CDR3 sequence reads: CASSFRGRADEQYF.